The rows below give T cell receptor beta chains drawn from one sample of a study of T cells in Graves' hyperthyroidism and ophthalmopathy. TCRdb ran MiXCR on the multiplex PCR reads and lists one entry per CDR3 protein. The top ten clones hold 8.2% of a sample with approximately 590,000 distinct CDR3 sequences, about 43% of them seen once. Sequencing was done on a sample of peripheral blood or thyroid tissue (not recorded which). The receptors originated from a woman younger than 30 with Graves' hyperthyroidism. Both conserved end residues are part of each CDR3. Each record gives: J gene, V gene, D gene, clone size, CDR3 protein, CDR3 DNA. D genes are given only for firm matches. Size tells how often a clone was seen (once, few, many) or the class of an expanded clone, and some rows leave it out.

>TRBJ1-1|TRBV2|NA|few
CASSFVPGGMNTEAFF
TGTGCCAGCAGTTTCGTGCCGGGAGGGATGAACACTGAAGCTTTCTTT
>TRBJ2-5|TRBV20-1|NA|NA
CSATRDGFQETQYF
TGCAGTGCAACCCGGGACGGATTCCAAGAGACCCAGTACTTC
>TRBJ1-5|TRBV19|TRBD1|NA
CASSHGQGRNQPRHF
TGTGCCAGCAGTCACGGACAGGGGCGCAATCAGCCCCGGCATTTT
>TRBJ2-7|TRBV5-1|NA|few
CASSQVNRVYEQYF
TGTGCCAGCAGCCAAGTAAACAGGGTCTACGAGCAGTACTTC
>TRBJ1-2|TRBV7-9|TRBD1|NA
CASTIRDRRHRGYGYTF
TGTGCCAGCACCATCCGGGACAGGAGGCACCGAGGCTATGGCTACACCTTC
>TRBJ1-1|TRBV7-3|NA|many
CASSLTPDGEAFF
TGTGCCAGCAGCTTAACTCCGGACGGTGAAGCTTTCTTT
>TRBJ2-7|TRBV19|NA|few
CASNPGLSYEQYF
TGTGCCAGTAATCCGGGACTTTCCTACGAGCAGTACTTC
>TRBJ2-5|TRBV7-2|NA|few
CASSPWDTQETQYF
TGTGCCAGCAGCCCCTGGGACACCCAAGAGACCCAGTACTTC
>TRBJ2-5|TRBV7-9|NA|many
CASRLGSLREETQYF
TGTGCCAGCAGGTTAGGGTCGTTGCGGGAAGAGACCCAGTACTTC
>TRBJ2-7|TRBV5-1|NA|NA
CASSLDQGYGQYF
TGCGCCAGCAGCTTGGATCAGGGGTACGGGCAGTACTTC
>TRBJ2-2|TRBV7-3|TRBD2|NA
CASSSSGLAGVQTGELFF
TGTGCCAGCAGCTCCTCGGGACTAGCGGGAGTTCAAACCGGGGAGCTGTTTTTT
>TRBJ1-1|TRBV20-1|NA|many
CSARSANTEAFF
TGCAGTGCTAGATCTGCGAACACTGAAGCTTTCTTT
>TRBJ1-5|TRBV25-1|NA|few
CASSKNRVSNQPQHF
TGTGCCAGCAGTAAAAACAGGGTAAGCAATCAGCCCCAGCATTTT
>TRBJ1-4|TRBV7-2|NA|NA
CASSVDWGRTNEKLFF
TGTGCCAGCAGCGTCGATTGGGGGAGGACTAATGAAAAACTGTTTTTT
>TRBJ1-5|TRBV15|NA|once
CAISRGNQPQHF
TGTGCCATCAGCAGAGGGAATCAGCCCCAGCATTTT
>TRBJ2-5|TRBV7-9|NA|NA
CASSQGKLPQETQYF
TGTGCCAGCAGCCAAGGCAAACTACCCCAAGAGACCCAGTACTTC
>TRBJ2-7|TRBV7-6|NA|NA
CASSVGDVYEQYF
TGTGCCAGCAGCGTGGGGGACGTCTACGAGCAGTACTTC
>TRBJ2-1|TRBV7-9|NA|few
CASSFPNEQFF
TGTGCCAGCAGCTTTCCGAATGAGCAGTTCTTC
>TRBJ2-7|TRBV2|NA|few
CASSEEGRSRGYEQYF
TGTGCCAGCAGTGAGGAAGGACGGAGCCGTGGCTACGAGCAGTACTTC
>TRBJ1-5|TRBV7-2|NA|NA
CASSLSETGNQPQHF
TGTGCCAGCAGTTTATCTGAGACAGGCAATCAGCCCCAGCATTTT
>TRBJ1-2|TRBV5-1|TRBD1|NA
CASSDGTGGYGYTF
TGTGCCAGCAGCGACGGCACAGGGGGCTATGGCTACACCTTC
>TRBJ1-6|TRBV7-6|NA|NA
CASSSGSSSPLHF
TGTGCCAGCAGCTCTGGGAGTAGTTCACCCCTCCACTTT
>TRBJ2-2|TRBV7-2|NA|NA
CASFRGAGELFF
TGTGCCTCCTTTAGGGGGGCAGGGGAGCTGTTTTTT
>TRBJ1-1|TRBV7-9|NA|many
CASSPPPTEAFF
TGTGCCAGCAGCCCTCCCCCCACTGAAGCTTTCTTT
>TRBJ2-5|TRBV25-1|NA|NA
CASSEPRAGGWETQYF
TGTGCCAGCAGTGAACCCAGGGCAGGGGGGTGGGAGACCCAGTACTTC
>TRBJ2-5|TRBV29-1|NA|NA
CSVEGTGF
TGCAGCGTTGAAGGGACGGGGTTC
>TRBJ1-5|TRBV24-1|NA|many
CATSDANQPQHF
TGTGCCACCAGTGATGCCAATCAGCCCCAGCATTTT
>TRBJ2-7|TRBV5-1|NA|few
CASSGGRDYEQYF
TGCGCCAGCAGCGGTGGCAGGGACTACGAGCAGTACTTC
>TRBJ2-5|TRBV10-2|TRBD2|many
CASQLADAAETQYF
TGCGCCAGCCAACTAGCGGATGCAGCGGAGACCCAGTACTTC
>TRBJ1-3|TRBV9|NA|NA
CASSVDVQGLGYTIYF
TGTGCCAGCAGCGTAGACGTTCAGGGGCTTGGCTACACCATATATTTT
>TRBJ1-1|TRBV7-8|TRBD1|many
CASSQGEGRRHTEAFF
TGTGCCAGCAGCCAGGGGGAGGGCAGAAGGCACACTGAAGCTTTCTTT
>TRBJ2-5|TRBV19|NA|NA
CASSPDAASETQYF
TGTGCCAGCTCACCTGATGCGGCTTCTGAGACCCAGTACTTC
>TRBJ2-5|TRBV24-1|NA|NA
CAITTGLAEETQYF
TGTGCCATCACGACAGGGCTAGCGGAAGAGACCCAGTACTTC
>TRBJ2-7|TRBV10-2|TRBD2|NA
CASSESSGRDYEQYF
TGCGCCAGCAGTGAGTCGAGCGGGAGGGACTACGAGCAGTACTTC
>TRBJ1-5|TRBV20-1|NA|once
CSARVQDRPGNQPQHF
TGCAGTGCTAGAGTCCAGGACCGACCCGGCAATCAGCCCCAGCATTTT
>TRBJ2-7|TRBV20-1|NA|NA
CSGSTESDEQYF
TGCAGTGGATCGACAGAATCGGACGAGCAGTACTTC
>TRBJ1-1|TRBV15|NA|NA
CATSRLGRGNTEAFF
TGTGCCACCAGCAGACTGGGCAGGGGGAACACTGAAGCTTTCTTT
>TRBJ1-3|TRBV10-3|NA|NA
CAIRTAGGYGYTIYF
TGTGCCATCAGGACCGCGGGTGGCTATGGCTACACCATATATTTT
>TRBJ1-2|TRBV24-1|NA|NA
CATSDPRQPYTF
TGTGCCACCAGTGACCCTAGACAGCCATACACCTTC
>TRBJ2-6|TRBV29-1|NA|many
CSVLDSGANVLTF
TGCAGCGTTCTTGACTCTGGGGCCAACGTCCTGACTTTC
>TRBJ1-4|TRBV7-9|NA|NA
CASSFGVAEKLFF
TGTGCCAGCAGCTTTGGGGTTGCTGAAAAACTGTTTTTT
>TRBJ2-7|TRBV7-2|NA|many
CASSPWTGEQYF
TGTGCCAGCAGCCCATGGACGGGGGAGCAGTACTTC
>TRBJ2-7|TRBV20-1|NA|NA
CRATGYEQYF
TGCAGGGCGACCGGCTACGAGCAGTACTTC
>TRBJ1-6|TRBV10-3|TRBD1|NA
CAISAGQGSPLHF
TGTGCCATCAGCGCTGGACAGGGGTCACCCCTCCACTTT
>TRBJ1-1|TRBV6-5|NA|NA
CASSSITNTEAFF
TGTGCCAGCAGTTCGATCACGAACACTGAAGCTTTCTTT